Shown below are 30 T cell receptor beta chains from a single sample sequenced in a study of beta chain features in type 1 diabetes. Since all of the isolated RNA was reverse transcribed, expressed TCRB transcripts were what got sequenced. The method was immunoSEQ multiplex PCR; TCRdb's version includes in-frame clones alone and lacks a portion of them. This table holds about 350,000 clones, roughly 21% found once. The sample comprised naive CD4+ T cells from blood. These receptors all come from a woman aged 18 to 35 in good health.

This chain joins TRBV4-1 and TRBJ2-6; 8 bases map to TRBD1. The CDR3 contains 19 residues. CDR1 is MGHRA, CDR2 YSYEKL, per germline. The junction had 7 bases not matched to a gene; V was cut back by 0 bases and J by 0 bases. The CDR3 loop is CASSQDLGQVHSGANVLTF. The CDR3 coding sequence is TGCGCCAGCAGCCAAGATCTGGGACAGGTACACTCTGGGGCCAACGTCCTGACTTTC.

This clone was found a few times. The gene calls are TRBV30 and TRBJ1-2; the D is unclear. This CDR3 spans 11 amino acids. V was trimmed by 0 bases and J by 7 bases, leaving 6 bases between them. CDR1 and CDR2 (germline): GTSNPN, SVGIG (reference sequence). CDR3 in DNA: TGTGCCTGGAGTGTGGGCCCTGGCTACACCTTC. Protein sequence: CAWSVGPGYTF.

This clone has just a few counts. The chain carries TRBV9 and TRBJ2-2, with D possibly matching TRBD1 (6 bases). The V end was cut by 7 bases, the J end by 2 bases, with 15 bases between. The CDR3 loop spans 15 amino acids. The germline CDR1 and CDR2 sequences are SGDLS and YYNGEE. The CDR3 loop is CASARDISNTGELFF. CDR3 coding DNA: TGTGCCAGCGCCCGGGACATCTCTAACACCGGGGAGCTGTTTTTT.

This chain links TRBV6-1 with TRBJ2-3; D unclear. Germline values: CDR1 MNHNS, CDR2 SASEGT. The CDR3 is made up of 11 amino acids. V lost 6 bases and J 5 bases, leaving 6 bases between the germline ends. In nucleotides, the CDR3 is TGTGCCAGCAGGGCGGTAGATACGCAGTATTTT. Its translation is CASRAVDTQYF.

This clone was seen a few times. The chain recombines TRBV6-6 with TRBJ2-5, with D tentatively TRBD2 (7 bases). CDR1 MNHNY and CDR2 SVGAGI come from the germline V gene (reference sequence). The CDR3 runs to 14 residues. With 0 bases removed from V and 5 bases from J, the gap between germline ends came to 10 bases. In nucleotides, the CDR3 is TGTGCCAGCAGTTACTCGCGGGGGCTGGAGACCCAGTACTTC. Translation gives CASSYSRGLETQYF.

This clone was seen more than once but under ten times. The CDR3 bases are TGTGCCAGCAGCAGGATCCGGGGCAATCAGCCCCAGCATTTT. Residues: CASSRIRGNQPQHF. The chain employs TRBV5-6 and TRBJ1-5; D remains ambiguous. Germline CDR1 and CDR2: SGHDT and YYEEEE. V lost 4 bases and J 2 bases, leaving 10 bases between the germline ends. The CDR3 totals 14 residues.

The sample holds many counts of this clone. This chain uses TRBV29-1 with TRBJ2-6; D is undetermined. V lost 5 bases to trimming and J lost 4 bases, with 9 bases between them. Germline CDR1 and CDR2: SQVTM and ANQGSEA. The CDR3 extends over 13 amino acids. DNA of the CDR3: TGCAGCGTTCAGGTTCCAGGGGCCAACGTCCTGACTTTC. Translated, it gives CSVQVPGANVLTF.

This chain joins TRBV11-2 and TRBJ1-2; the match to TRBD1 covers 7 bases. Losses at the gene ends were 1 base for V and 0 bases for J; bases not matched to a gene: 5. CDR3 size: 16 residues. CDR1 is SGHAT and CDR2 is FQNNGV in the germline V gene. CDR3 sequence reads: CASSLALGQPNYGYTF. CDR3 nucleotides: TGTGCCAGCAGCTTAGCCTTGGGACAGCCTAACTATGGCTACACCTTC.

As concerns this clone: Additional DNA sequences in this sample encode the identical CDR3. This chain joins TRBV30 and TRBJ1-5, with D possibly TRBD1 on 6 matching bases. The CDR3 is 13 amino acids. Trimming removed 3 bases from V and 7 bases from J, with 13 bases in between. From germline, CDR1 is GTSNPN and CDR2 SVGIG (reference sequence). CDR3 nucleotide sequence: TGTGCCTGGAGCGTACAGGGCGGGCAGCCCCAGCATTTT. This codes for CAWSVQGGQPQHF.

J is TRBJ2-7 and V is TRBV7-2; 7 nucleotides line up with TRBD1. Germline lookup yields CDR1 SGHTA and CDR2 FQGNSA. The CDR3 length is 15 residues. V was clipped by 4 bases and J by 2 bases; unmatched bases: 8. As DNA, the CDR3 is TGTGCCAGCAGCTCCGACAGGGCTCTCACCTACGAGCAGTACTTC. Translated: CASSSDRALTYEQYF.

This clone was counted a few times. The CDR3, as DNA: TGTGCCATCAGTCAACCGGGACAGGGTGGTGGCTACACCTTC. Translation: CAISQPGQGGGYTF. This chain uses TRBV10-3 with TRBJ1-2, with 9 nucleotides matching TRBD1. With V trimmed by 5 bases and J by 7 bases, 8 bases remained unmatched. This CDR3 contains 14 residues. The germline V gene encodes CDR1 ENHRY and CDR2 SYGVKD.

This clone was counted a few times. The chain couples TRBV7-2 to TRBJ1-5; D is possibly TRBD1 (5 bases). The CDR3 extends over 14 amino acids. Germline V gives CDR1 SGHTA, CDR2 FQGNSA. Trimming left V 3 bases short and J 3 bases short, with 9 bases between. The CDR3 spells CASSLTAPNQPQHF. Written as DNA, the CDR3 is TGTGCCAGCAGCTTGACAGCCCCCAATCAGCCCCAGCATTTT.

This clone was counted between two and nine times. This rearrangement joins TRBV18 to TRBJ2-7, with a tentative D call TRBD1 (6 bases). Germline V lookup: CDR1 KGHSH, CDR2 LQKENI. The CDR3 is made up of 16 amino acids. Deletions cut 4 bases from V and 0 bases from J, with 16 bases between. CDR3: CASSLRTAISSYEQYF. The CDR3 nucleotides read TGTGCCAGCTCACTGAGGACAGCTATATCCTCCTACGAGCAGTACTTC.

In regard to this clone: A read error may produce the germline difference seen at one junction end. The gene calls are TRBV19 and TRBJ2-1; 11 nucleotides match TRBD2. CDR1 is LNHDA and CDR2 is SQIVND in the germline V gene (reference sequence). This CDR3 contains 13 residues. CDR3 coding DNA: TGTGCCAGTAGTATTAGCGGGAGGGCCAGCGGGATCTTC. Translation: CASSISGRASGIF.

The chain links TRBV4-1 to TRBJ2-1, with TRBD2 identical over 7 bases. This CDR3 region has 18 residues. Germline CDR1 and CDR2: MGHRA and YSYEKL. J was trimmed by 4 bases and V by 1 base; bases with no gene match: 13. In DNA form, the CDR3 reads TGCGCCAGCAGCCAAGTCGTTCAGGCTAGCGGCGGTTACAATGAGCAGTTCTTC. It codes for CASSQVVQASGGYNEQFF.

The rearrangement links TRBV18 to TRBJ2-1, with 8 bases identical to TRBD2. CDR1 and CDR2 (germline): KGHSH, LQKENI. This CDR3 has 18 amino acids. Unmatched junction bases numbered 14, after V lost 3 bases and J lost 4 bases. CDR3: CASSPTIGGSGNYNEQFF. Here the CDR3 DNA reads TGTGCCAGCTCACCTACAATCGGGGGTAGCGGGAATTACAATGAGCAGTTCTTC.

This chain uses TRBV27 with TRBJ2-5; D is perhaps TRBD2 (6 bases). V was shortened by 3 bases and J by 7 bases, with 15 bases between the two germline ends. Germline CDR1 reads MNHEY; CDR2 reads SMNVEV (reference sequence). The CDR3 contains 14 residues. The CDR3 region has the DNA TGTGCCAGCAGTTTTGTGGGAGGTACGGCGACCCAGTACTTC. Translated, it gives CASSFVGGTATQYF.

This clone was seen more than once but under ten times. The V call is TRBV6-5, the J call TRBJ2-5; possibly TRBD1 for D (7 bases). This CDR3 has 13 residues. Germline V lookup: CDR1 MNHEY, CDR2 SVGAGI. V lost 7 bases to trimming and J lost 5 bases, with 14 bases between them. CDR3 in DNA: TGTGCCAGCACCGCGGCAGGGGGGGAGACCCAGTACTTC. Translating gives CASTAAGGETQYF.

The chain joins TRBV18 to TRBJ1-5, with 12 nucleotides matching TRBD1. The CDR3 consists of 15 residues. The germline CDR1 and CDR2 sequences are KGHSH and LQKENI. The J segment lost 6 bases and the V segment lost 3 bases, leaving 3 bases of the junction unmatched. Here the CDR3 reads CASSPGTGGFQPQHF. DNA of the CDR3: TGTGCCAGCTCACCTGGGACAGGGGGCTTTCAGCCCCAGCATTTT.

V and J are TRBV27 and TRBJ2-5; no reliable D call. This CDR3 spans 14 amino acids. CDR1 MNHEY and CDR2 SMNVEV come from the germline V gene (reference sequence). V was trimmed by 3 bases and J by 5 bases, leaving 13 bases between them. The CDR3 sequence: CASSLRPSGETQYF. CDR3 DNA: TGTGCCAGCAGTTTGCGGCCCTCCGGGGAGACCCAGTACTTC.

This clone has a handful of counts. The chain couples TRBV5-1 to TRBJ2-3; D gene unclear. V was cut by 5 bases and J by 0 bases, with 10 bases left in between. The CDR3 is 14 amino acids. Germline values: CDR1 SGHRS, CDR2 YFSETQ. This chain's CDR3 is CASRKATSTDTQYF. CDR3 bases: TGCGCCAGCAGGAAAGCTACTAGCACAGATACGCAGTATTTT.

V and J are TRBV29-1 and TRBJ1-2; D not resolved. This CDR3 spans 11 amino acids. V lost 4 bases, J lost 3 bases, and 6 bases lay in between. CDR1 is SQVTM, CDR2 ANQGSEA, per germline. The CDR3: CSVGTDYGYTF. The DNA for the CDR3 is TGCAGCGTTGGTACGGACTATGGCTACACCTTC. The variable domain in full, with the rest retrieved from reference TRBV29-1 and TRBJ1-2, is SAVISQKPSRDICQRGTSLTIQCQVDSQVTMMFWYRQQPGQSLTLIATANQGSEATYESGFVIDKFPISRPNLTFSTLTVSNMSPEDSSIYLCSVGTDYGYTFGSGTRLTVV.

DNA of the CDR3: TGTGCCAGCTCGCAGATACAGGATACCGGGGAGCTGTTTTTT. Its translation: CASSQIQDTGELFF. This chain links TRBV18 with TRBJ2-2, with D possibly being TRBD1 (5 bases). V was clipped by 6 bases and J by 5 bases, with 13 bases between them. The CDR3 runs 14 residues. Germline values: CDR1 KGHSH, CDR2 LQKENI. The entire variable domain, with the rest obtained from reference TRBV18 and TRBJ2-2, is as follows: NAGVMQNPRHLVRRRGQEARLRCSPMKGHSHVYWYRQLPEEGLKFMVYLQKENIIDESGMPKERFSAEFPKEGPSILRIQQVVRGDSAAYFCASSQIQDTGELFFGEGSRLTVL.

The rearrangement joins TRBV7-2 to TRBJ2-4; D not resolved. CDR3 size: 15 residues. Germline-derived CDR1 and CDR2 are SGHTA and FQGNSA. V was shortened by 6 bases and J by 0 bases, with 12 bases between the two germline ends. The CDR3 coding sequence is TGTGCCAGCAGAGCTACCTCACTAGCCAAAAACATTCAGTACTTC. Its translation is CASRATSLAKNIQYF.

The genes are TRBV5-5 and TRBJ2-2; TRBD2 aligns across 8 bases. The CDR3 is 17 amino acids. Trimming took 4 bases from V and 4 from J; bases not matched to a gene: 12. From germline, CDR1 is SGHKS and CDR2 YYEKEE (reference sequence). CDR3 sequence (DNA): TGTGCCAGCAGCACTCGGCCTAGCGCGGGAGGCACCGGGGAGCTGTTTTTT. It specifies CASSTRPSAGGTGELFF.

The chain recombines TRBV30 with TRBJ2-2; D may be TRBD2 (6 bases). This CDR3 comprises 14 residues. With 2 bases removed from V and 1 base from J, the gap between germline ends came to 8 bases. Germline V gene sequence: CDR1 GTSNPN, CDR2 SVGIG (reference sequence). The CDR3 nucleotides read TGTGCCTGGAGTCGGGGGAGGAACACCGGGGAGCTGTTTTTT. Protein product: CAWSRGRNTGELFF. Complete variable domain (other parts from reference TRBV30 and TRBJ2-2): SQTIHQWPATLVQPVGSPLSLECTVEGTSNPNLYWYRQAAGRGLQLLFYSVGIGQISSEVPQNLSASRPQDRQFILSSKKLLLSDSGFYLCAWSRGRNTGELFFGEGSRLTVL.

This clone was seen a handful of times. The rearrangement joins TRBV7-8 to TRBJ1-1; no firm D call. Germline loops: CDR1 SGHVS, CDR2 FQNEAQ. This CDR3 contains 13 residues. V dropped 1 base and J dropped 1 base, with 4 bases sitting between them. The CDR3 DNA sequence: TGTGCCAGCAGCTTAGACTCGAACACTGAAGCTTTCTTT. This translates into CASSLDSNTEAFF.

This chain joins TRBV25-1 and TRBJ2-7, with no clear D. The V gene lost 1 base and the J gene lost 6 bases, with 7 bases spanning the gap. The CDR3 sequence is 12 residues long. CDR1 is MGHDK and CDR2 is SYGVNS in the germline V gene. The CDR3 coding sequence is TGTGCCAGCAGTGAATGGCAGTCCGAGCAGTACTTC. It is translated as CASSEWQSEQYF.

The chain couples TRBV14 to TRBJ2-7; the D is unclear. This CDR3 has 13 residues. Trimming took off 2 bases at V and 0 bases at J, with 5 bases between the two ends. Germline CDR1 and CDR2: SGHDN and FVKESK. The CDR3 sequence is CASSQRVSYEQYF. In DNA, the CDR3 is TGTGCCAGCAGCCAACGAGTCTCCTACGAGCAGTACTTC. The full variable domain, completed using reference TRBV14 and TRBJ2-7, is EAGVTQFPSHSVIEKGQTVTLRCDPISGHDNLYWYRRVMGKEIKFLLHFVKESKQDESGMPNNRFLAERTGGTYSTLKVQPAELEDSGVYFCASSQRVSYEQYFGPGTRLTVT.

The chain is built from TRBV15 and TRBJ2-1, with D maybe TRBD2 (6 bases). Per the germline V gene, CDR1 is LNHNV and CDR2 is YYDKDF (reference sequence). V shed 3 bases and J shed 0 bases, with 15 bases lying between them. The CDR3 totals 17 residues. In DNA form, the CDR3 reads TGTGCCACCAGCAGGCCTTATAGCGGAAGCTCCTACAATGAGCAGTTCTTC. Translated, it gives CATSRPYSGSSYNEQFF.